Given below is one T cell receptor beta chain in context. What it binds is not known. The entry originates in a study of CXCR3-negative and CXCR3-positive naive CD8 T cells. General study findings and limits: A higher hydrophobicity marked the TRB CDR3s of CXCR3-positive naive cells versus CXCR3-negative naive cells.

This CDR3 region has 16 residues. Germline V gene data show CDR1 as SQVTM and CDR2 as ANQGSEA. The libraries of TRB cDNA were prepared using 5' RACE with UMI labels. TCRdb reprocessed the 5' RACE reads, with one entry per CDR3 protein and no DNA. This table holds approximately 120,000 distinct CDR3 sequences. The chain carries TRBV29-1 and TRBJ2-7; as DNA is missing, the TRBD2 call by TCRdb cannot be tested. The receptor was isolated from a human donor in good health. Some clones in this sample may be carry-over from other donors' samples. The source material was naive CXCR3+ CD8+ T cells from blood. Subset here: CD45RO-CCR7+CD27+CD95- naive CD8+ T cells expressing CXCR3 (TNR3+). CDR3 amino acids: CSVEEELAGASYEQYF.